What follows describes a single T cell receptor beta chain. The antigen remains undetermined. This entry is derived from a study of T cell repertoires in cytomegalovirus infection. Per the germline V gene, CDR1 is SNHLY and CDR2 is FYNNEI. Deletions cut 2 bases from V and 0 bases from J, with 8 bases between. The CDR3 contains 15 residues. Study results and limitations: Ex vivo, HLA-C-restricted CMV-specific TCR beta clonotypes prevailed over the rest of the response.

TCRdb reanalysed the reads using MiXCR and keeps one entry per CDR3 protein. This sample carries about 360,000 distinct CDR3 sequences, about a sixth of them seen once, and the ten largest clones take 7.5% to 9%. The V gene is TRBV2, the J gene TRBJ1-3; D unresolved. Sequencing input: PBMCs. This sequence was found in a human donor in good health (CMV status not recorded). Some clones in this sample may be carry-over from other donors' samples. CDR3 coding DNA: TGTGCCAGCAGTGAAATGGGGAGCTCTGGAAACACCATATATTTT. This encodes CASSEMGSSGNTIYF.